These T cell receptor beta chains were read from a single sample in a study of blood T cell repertoires in COVID-19. Profiling relied on immunoSEQ multiplex PCR, and the TCRdb table lists in-frame clones only, not all of them. The sample includes roughly 91,000 clones, about 80% of them seen just once. Sequencing was done on a sample of peripheral blood. The receptors were sampled from a man aged 70-80 years with acute or convalescent COVID-19. CDR3s include the opening cysteine and the closing phenylalanine or tryptophan. A D gene is named only where the DNA matches it firmly. Clone size appears in some rows only: once, few, many, or a class for an expanded clone.

d_call: TRBD1
v_call: TRBV7-2
j_call: TRBJ1-5
clone_size: .
cdr3_length: 15
cdr3_nt: TGTGCCAGCAGCTCGAGGACAGGGCCGAATCAGCCCCAGCATTTT
cdr3_aa: CASSSRTGPNQPQHF

d_call: .
v_call: TRBV12-3/TRBV12-4
j_call: TRBJ1-2
clone_size: few
cdr3_length: 13
cdr3_nt: TGTGCCAGCAGACAGGGTATGCGGAGGGGCTACACCTTC
cdr3_aa: CASRQGMRRGYTF

d_call: TRBD2
v_call: TRBV5-5
j_call: TRBJ2-7
clone_size: .
cdr3_length: 16
cdr3_nt: TGTGCCAGCAGCTCCTCTTGGCGGGAGGATTCCTACGAGCAGTACTTC
cdr3_aa: CASSSSWREDSYEQYF

d_call: .
v_call: TRBV27
j_call: TRBJ2-1
clone_size: once
cdr3_length: 14
cdr3_nt: TGTGCCAGCAGTTTATACGACAGCTACAATGAGCAGTTCTTC
cdr3_aa: CASSLYDSYNEQFF

d_call: .
v_call: TRBV19
j_call: TRBJ1-6
clone_size: .
cdr3_length: 13
cdr3_nt: TGTGCCAGTAGTGTACAGGGAGAGTCACCCCTCCACTTT
cdr3_aa: CASSVQGESPLHF

d_call: TRBD1
v_call: TRBV6-5
j_call: TRBJ1-2
clone_size: .
cdr3_length: 14
cdr3_nt: TGTGCCAGCAGAGCTCAGGGGGCCGGGGATGGCTACACCTTC
cdr3_aa: CASRAQGAGDGYTF

d_call: .
v_call: TRBV30
j_call: TRBJ1-1
clone_size: .
cdr3_length: 12
cdr3_nt: TGTGCCTGGAGAATCGCGGGGCCTGAAGCTTTCTTT
cdr3_aa: CAWRIAGPEAFF

d_call: TRBD1
v_call: TRBV4-2
j_call: TRBJ1-3
clone_size: .
cdr3_length: 15
cdr3_nt: TGTGCCAGCAGCCAAGCCACAGGGGAGGTAAACACCATATATTTT
cdr3_aa: CASSQATGEVNTIYF

d_call: .
v_call: TRBV7-2
j_call: TRBJ1-1
clone_size: .
cdr3_length: 14
cdr3_nt: TGTGCCAGCAGCACAGGGAGGGGGGTCACTGAAGCTTTCTTT
cdr3_aa: CASSTGRGVTEAFF

d_call: .
v_call: TRBV18
j_call: TRBJ2-3
clone_size: once
cdr3_length: 15
cdr3_nt: TGTGCCAGCTCACAGTATCAGGATATCGCAGATACGCAGTATTTT
cdr3_aa: CASSQYQDIADTQYF

d_call: TRBD1
v_call: TRBV23-1
j_call: TRBJ1-5
clone_size: .
cdr3_length: 17
cdr3_nt: TGCGCCAGCAGCCGGGGACAGCCATCCTATAGCAATCAGCCCCAGCATTTT
cdr3_aa: CASSRGQPSYSNQPQHF

d_call: .
v_call: TRBV7-7
j_call: TRBJ2-5
clone_size: once
cdr3_length: 14
cdr3_nt: TGTGCTAGCAGCCCAGGACTTCCCGGGGAGACCCAGTACTTC
cdr3_aa: CASSPGLPGETQYF

d_call: TRBD1
v_call: TRBV27
j_call: TRBJ1-2
clone_size: .
cdr3_length: 14
cdr3_nt: TGTGCCAGCAAATCAACAGGGGAGTACTATGGCTACACCTTC
cdr3_aa: CASKSTGEYYGYTF

d_call: TRBD2
v_call: TRBV7-3
j_call: TRBJ2-3
clone_size: .
cdr3_length: 16
cdr3_nt: TGTGCCAGCAGCTTGGGACTAGCGGGACCTACGAATACGCAGTATTTT
cdr3_aa: CASSLGLAGPTNTQYF

d_call: TRBD1
v_call: TRBV5-6
j_call: TRBJ1-4
clone_size: few
cdr3_length: 17
cdr3_nt: TGTGCCAGCAGTTCAGACAGGGCAGAGGTCGAAAGTGAAAAACTGTTTTTT
cdr3_aa: CASSSDRAEVESEKLFF

d_call: TRBD1
v_call: TRBV27
j_call: TRBJ2-2
clone_size: .
cdr3_length: 15
cdr3_nt: TGTGCCAGCAGTTTACGGGACAGGGTAACCGGGGAGCTGTTTTTT
cdr3_aa: CASSLRDRVTGELFF

d_call: TRBD2
v_call: TRBV9
j_call: TRBJ2-1
clone_size: .
cdr3_length: 14
cdr3_nt: TGTGCCAGCAGCGTTTCTAGCGGGCCGGGGGAGCAGTTCTTC
cdr3_aa: CASSVSSGPGEQFF

d_call: .
v_call: TRBV27
j_call: TRBJ1-1
clone_size: .
cdr3_length: 13
cdr3_nt: TGTGCCAGCACAGGGCAGAGGAACACTGAAGCTTTCTTT
cdr3_aa: CASTGQRNTEAFF

d_call: TRBD1
v_call: TRBV28
j_call: TRBJ2-7
clone_size: .
cdr3_length: 16
cdr3_nt: TGTGCCAGCAGTTACGGGGACCTGAGACAGGGGTACGAGCAGTACTTC
cdr3_aa: CASSYGDLRQGYEQYF

d_call: .
v_call: TRBV24-1
j_call: TRBJ2-3
clone_size: .
cdr3_length: 12
cdr3_nt: TGTGCCACCAGTGACCCAGGGGATACGCAGTATTTT
cdr3_aa: CATSDPGDTQYF

d_call: .
v_call: TRBV7-2
j_call: TRBJ1-1
clone_size: .
cdr3_length: 14
cdr3_nt: TGTGCCAGCAGCTCAACTAGGCTGACGTCTGAAGCTTTCTTT
cdr3_aa: CASSSTRLTSEAFF

d_call: .
v_call: TRBV10-3
j_call: TRBJ2-1
clone_size: .
cdr3_length: 13
cdr3_nt: TGTGCCATCAGGCGGGACTCCTACAATGAGCAGTTCTTC
cdr3_aa: CAIRRDSYNEQFF

d_call: TRBD1
v_call: TRBV24-1
j_call: TRBJ2-1
clone_size: .
cdr3_length: 16
cdr3_nt: TGTGCCACCAGTGAACCGGGGACAGGGAGGCGCAATGAGCAGTTCTTC
cdr3_aa: CATSEPGTGRRNEQFF

d_call: .
v_call: TRBV28
j_call: TRBJ2-2
clone_size: .
cdr3_length: 14
cdr3_nt: TGTGCCAGCACCCCAGGAAAAAACACCGGGGAGCTGTTTTTT
cdr3_aa: CASTPGKNTGELFF

d_call: .
v_call: TRBV9
j_call: TRBJ1-6
clone_size: .
cdr3_length: 14
cdr3_nt: TGTGCCAGCAGCGTAGAAGGAGAAAGCTCACCCCTCCACTTT
cdr3_aa: CASSVEGESSPLHF

d_call: TRBD2
v_call: TRBV27
j_call: TRBJ2-3
clone_size: few
cdr3_length: 14
cdr3_nt: TGTGCCAGCAGTGGGTCGAGCGGGGCCGGTACGCAGTATTTT
cdr3_aa: CASSGSSGAGTQYF

d_call: .
v_call: TRBV14
j_call: TRBJ2-7
clone_size: few
cdr3_length: 14
cdr3_nt: TGTGCCAGCAGCCAATCGTGGGGCAACTACGAGCAGTACTTC
cdr3_aa: CASSQSWGNYEQYF

d_call: .
v_call: TRBV7-9
j_call: TRBJ2-1
clone_size: .
cdr3_length: 15
cdr3_nt: TGTGCCAGCAGCTCCGGACTCTATACCTACAATGAGCAGTTCTTC
cdr3_aa: CASSSGLYTYNEQFF

d_call: TRBD1
v_call: TRBV27
j_call: TRBJ2-2
clone_size: .
cdr3_length: 17
cdr3_nt: TGTGCCAGCAGCCGATGGGGGGCACAGGGGGCCTCCGGGGAGCTGTTTTTT
cdr3_aa: CASSRWGAQGASGELFF

d_call: .
v_call: TRBV5-8
j_call: TRBJ1-4
clone_size: .
cdr3_length: 16
cdr3_nt: TGTGCCAGCAGCTCGGCCGCAGGCAGAACTAATGAAAAACTGTTTTTT
cdr3_aa: CASSSAAGRTNEKLFF

d_call: .
v_call: TRBV2
j_call: TRBJ1-5
clone_size: .
cdr3_length: 14
cdr3_nt: TGTGCCAGCAGTGAAAACAGGGATGACCAGCCCCAGCATTTT
cdr3_aa: CASSENRDDQPQHF

d_call: .
v_call: TRBV15
j_call: TRBJ2-3
clone_size: .
cdr3_length: 16
cdr3_nt: TGTGCCACCAGCAGAGTAGGGGGGGCCTGGACAGATACGCAGTATTTT
cdr3_aa: CATSRVGGAWTDTQYF

d_call: TRBD1
v_call: TRBV9
j_call: TRBJ1-4
clone_size: .
cdr3_length: 17
cdr3_nt: TGTGCCAGCAGCACCGGGACAGGGGGCTTTCGTGGTGAAAAACTGTTTTTT
cdr3_aa: CASSTGTGGFRGEKLFF

d_call: TRBD1
v_call: TRBV5-6
j_call: TRBJ2-2
clone_size: .
cdr3_length: 16
cdr3_nt: TGTGCCAGCAGCTTGTATTGGGGACAGGGCTCCGGGGAGCTGTTTTTT
cdr3_aa: CASSLYWGQGSGELFF

d_call: .
v_call: TRBV18
j_call: TRBJ2-7
clone_size: .
cdr3_length: 16
cdr3_nt: TGTGCCAGCTCGCCAGCCGGCGGGTTAAGCTCCTACGAGCAGTACTTC
cdr3_aa: CASSPAGGLSSYEQYF

d_call: .
v_call: TRBV7-3
j_call: TRBJ2-3
clone_size: few
cdr3_length: 14
cdr3_nt: TGTGCCAGCAGCTCCCAACCGGGACTAGATACGCAGTATTTT
cdr3_aa: CASSSQPGLDTQYF

d_call: .
v_call: TRBV18
j_call: TRBJ1-1
clone_size: .
cdr3_length: 13
cdr3_nt: TGTGCCAGCTCCCAAACCCGGGACACTGAAGCTTTCTTT
cdr3_aa: CASSQTRDTEAFF

d_call: TRBD1
v_call: TRBV5-4
j_call: TRBJ2-3
clone_size: .
cdr3_length: 17
cdr3_nt: TGTGCCAGCAGCGTAGGGCCGGGACAGGGCCGTCGAGATACGCAGTATTTT
cdr3_aa: CASSVGPGQGRRDTQYF

d_call: TRBD1
v_call: TRBV6-5
j_call: TRBJ2-6
clone_size: .
cdr3_length: 15
cdr3_nt: TGTGCCAGCAGTTCGTACAGGGGAGAGGCCAACGTCCTGACTTTC
cdr3_aa: CASSSYRGEANVLTF

d_call: .
v_call: TRBV5-1
j_call: TRBJ2-3
clone_size: .
cdr3_length: 15
cdr3_nt: TGCGCCAGCAGCCTGTCGGCGGGAAATAAAGATACGCAGTATTTT
cdr3_aa: CASSLSAGNKDTQYF

d_call: .
v_call: TRBV5-1
j_call: TRBJ1-2
clone_size: .
cdr3_length: 13
cdr3_nt: TGCGCCAGCAGCTTGGGAGAAAACTATGGCTACACCTTC
cdr3_aa: CASSLGENYGYTF

d_call: .
v_call: TRBV7-8
j_call: TRBJ2-3
clone_size: .
cdr3_length: 15
cdr3_nt: TGTGCCAGCAGCACGACAGGTTTGTTCACAGATACGCAGTATTTT
cdr3_aa: CASSTTGLFTDTQYF